This T cell receptor beta chain was sequenced in a study of cytomegalovirus exposure and HLA in healthy donors (dated by TCRdb to about 2017). General notes on the study: According to an earlier analysis of around 600 of the donors, 150 million to 200 million T cells yielded roughly 110 million unique TCR beta sequences and more than 250 Gb of sequence data. An early release that covered about 640 HLA-typed donors contained around 300 gigabases of sequencing data and 85 million to 100 million unique TCR sequences. The genetic ancestry cluster associated with self-reported Caucasian donors included about 84% of the roughly 400 genotyped donors. The aim of the study was to test whether cataloging public T cell receptors could identify signatures of past pathogen exposure. Using immunosequencing, the study profiled T cell repertoires from 500 to 800 subjects and related those repertoires to cytomegalovirus serostatus. Along with the approximately 620-subject first cohort, a separate validation cohort of around 110 different subjects was used. To predict cytomegalovirus infection status, the study combined high-throughput TCR immunosequencing, statistical association of individual TCRs with disease status, and machine learning. A later analysis re-examined previously published TCR beta repertoires from hundreds of donors and added high-resolution HLA genotyping to investigate patterns of TCR occurrence. Rather than drawing on any new phenotypic data, the later analysis identified candidate immune exposures from TCR beta sequences and the way those sequences occurred across donors. An earlier analysis of around 540 of the donors applied high-throughput TCR beta sequencing to assess whether each TCR beta V gene segment acted as functional or pseudogenic. Donor age, sex, ethnicity and CMV serostatus were compiled alongside the repertoire data. A later genetic analysis took genome-wide SNP genotypes for about 55% of the roughly 670 donors and used that subset as a discovery cohort. Every discovery cohort repertoire had been produced on one sequencing platform. HLA typing included class I and class II loci at four-digit resolution. Typing coverage varied by locus: roughly 620-640 donors for A, B, C, DRB1 and DQB1; approximately 500 for DQA1; about 590 for DPA1; around 450 for DPB1. Roughly 5 DR-DQ haplotypes were handled as single units for association and clustering, since linkage in the cohort was strong. On average, roughly 240,000 unique TCR beta nucleotide sequences were sequenced per donor among about 400 genotyped donors of the cohort, with approximately 18% of those sequences being non-productive. Summary of the overall study and its limitations: Only TCR beta chains were sequenced in this cohort, and the absence of alpha or paired-chain data limited detectable features. Most TCR sequences were seen in very few donors, while some public TCRs were found in many individuals. Linkage disequilibrium might explain the correlated functional status among segregating V segments, but an unknown experimental factor could not be ruled out. A later genetic analysis reported fewer N-insertions in productive TCRs among donors in an Asian-associated ancestry cluster than the approximately 670-donor mean. When HLA alleles, especially DR and DQ, strongly co-occurred, TCR associations were difficult to assign to individual alleles. Several of the top co-occurrence clusters appeared to be linked to parvovirus B19, influenza, CMV and Epstein-Barr virus, according to a later analysis. A total of 150 to 200 TCR beta chains were listed by the study as associated with cytomegalovirus. A further reported finding was that TCR beta sequences accurately predicted the HLA-A and HLA-B alleles for most subjects in the first cohort. Cytomegalovirus status was reported to be diagnosed by the classifier with high specificity and sensitivity in both the original and validation cohorts. A few of the identified cytomegalovirus-associated TCR beta chains were confirmed in vitro to be specific for cytomegalovirus antigens. A later genetic analysis associated a missense DCLRE1C variant with V-gene and J-gene trimming of TCR beta chains, and an independent cohort replicated the association. In a later analysis, HLA-associated TCR beta chains showed more clonal expansion and lower generation probabilities than non-associated chains that were equally common. Immune exposure information for the cohort was limited to CMV serostatus. Some 16 rarely observed V segments, including chromosome 9 orphons, were excluded from the earlier analysis of several hundred of the donors because counts were too low. According to the authors, the approach could potentially be generalized to other disease states and immunological phenotypes. According to a later analysis, most CMV-associated TCR beta chains appeared to be HLA-restricted, and the HLA associations seemed to be driven largely by CMV exposure. Broadly in line with IMGT annotations, most TCR beta V segments showed up in productive rearrangements about 87% or about 30% of the time in an earlier analysis of approximately 640 of the donors. The sequencing pipeline was judged likely to have produced a cluster of highly shared sequence variants as a technical artifact. At a false discovery rate of 0.05, a later analysis linked under 20,000 TCR beta sequences to specific HLA alleles. Because some donors lacked HLA typing at each locus, the association tests relied only on the typed subset. According to a later analysis, TCR association rates differed among HLA loci, with DRB1 alleles showing the most associated TCRs and HLA-C alleles showing the fewest. Roughly uniform sequencing depth across donors was assumed in presence/absence analyses, although this assumption may not hold.

The cohort consisted of hundreds of healthy bone marrow donors. Cohort members were all nominally healthy when sampled, although unrecorded immune exposures were likely present. The donor tested CMV seropositive and was one of the 289 seropositive cohort members. Every donor gave a peripheral blood sample, and the peripheral blood mononuclear cells from that sample were used for TCR beta sequencing. The Qiagen DNeasy Blood Extraction Kit was used to extract genomic DNA from the blood cell samples. Details on this clone: Its cognate antigen has yet to be identified. No clone much larger than this one lies a single base away; base qualities are absent.

Libraries were made using the immunoSEQ multiplex PCR assay. A mixture of 60 forward primers for TCR Vbeta segments and 13 reverse primers for TCR Jbeta segments was used in the multiplex PCR. Amplification of the CDR3 region of rearranged TCR beta genes was performed with a multiplex PCR assay on genomic DNA. The amplified TCR beta libraries were sequenced on the Illumina HiSeq System as 87-base-pair reads. Per the authors' processing: In a later analysis, tens of millions of unique TCR beta chains were counted across the 690 or so repertoires, and around 11 million of these chains were shared by at least two donors. Raw reads were error-corrected and collapsed into unique sequences with a nearest-neighbor algorithm that merged closely related sequences to remove PCR and sequencing errors. Alignment of CDR3 sequences to IMGT reference sequences was used to assign V, D and J gene segments. For a sequence to be retained, a match of at least six nucleotides to both a V gene segment and a J gene segment was required. A rearrangement counted as productive if the CDR3 had no stop codons and remained in frame with V and J, and every other rearrangement counted as non-productive. Following IMGT convention, CDR3 was defined as the stretch from the second conserved V-encoded cysteine up to the conserved J-encoded phenylalanine. The earlier analysis of 550 to 650 of the donors excluded any sequence lacking an unambiguous match to a single V gene segment. In an earlier analysis of about 590 of the donors, a V segment was called functional when productive rearrangements were above 56.7%, and segregating when the standard deviation between donors exceeded 5%. A statistical classification framework was built to diagnose cytomegalovirus status from the catalog of TCR beta chain sequences. In a later analysis, V and J genes were assigned by comparing TCR nucleotide sequences against IMGT/GENE-DB human TR gene sequences. A later analysis assigned CDR3 sequences and most-parsimonious VDJ recombination scenarios with the TCRdist pipeline. A later analysis defined each TCR beta chain by its CDR3 amino acid sequence plus V-gene family, and excluded reads lacking a unique V-gene family. To address suspected cross-contamination and a sequencing artifact, a later analysis removed 450 to 700 highly shared, low-generation-probability nucleotide sequences. For each public chain, a later analysis derived a clonal expansion index from normalized ranks of inferred template counts within each repertoire. In a later analysis, generation probabilities were computed with a VDJ recombination model fitted to out-of-frame rearrangements, and the resulting probabilities were checked against IGoR. Hypergeometric tests were used in a later analysis to score TCR-TCR, TCR-HLA and TCR-CMV co-occurrence, with a repertoire-size bias correction applied to the TCR pairs. To estimate false discovery rates, a later analysis permuted the HLA or CMV assignments 20 times. In a later analysis, co-occurring TCRs were grouped with DBSCAN, and TCRdist sequence similarity was added when clustering was performed within HLA-allele-positive subsets. Repertoires with fewer than 30,000 or more than 120,000 public chains were left out of co-occurrence clustering, as were a handful of repertoires with anomalous nucleotide sharing. TCRdb stores this immuneACCESS table with in-frame sequences only. Part of the clones is absent; in the studies checked, under half of the shortfall reflects unresolved V genes, and no reason is known for the rest. That table supplies the V and J calls and clone size; D and trimming were determined from the DNA. Counted in this sample were about 82,000 clones; around 76% of them appeared once. The top ten constitute 4.5% to 7% of the sample.

The sample taken for sequencing was PBMCs. The receptor was isolated from a male donor in good health and CMV-seropositive.

The bases read TGTGCCAGCAGTTTATCAAGGTTCGGCAGGCGCAACACTGAAGCTTTCTTT. Its protein reads: CASSLSRFGRRNTEAFF. The V gene is TRBV28 and the J gene is TRBJ1-1; the D gene is unclear. CDR1 MDHEN and CDR2 SYDVKM are derived from the germline V gene. The V end loses 1 base and the J end loses 2 bases, and a stretch of 17 bases separates them. The CDR3 holds 17 amino acids from the cysteine to the phenylalanine. The CDR3 DNA has 51 bases and is translated from base 1. The full variable domain, with segments outside the CDR3 supplied by the reference TRBV28 and TRBJ1-1 proteins, appears as DVKVTQSSRYLVKRTGEKVFLECVQDMDHENMFWYRQDPGLGLRLIYFSYDVKMKEKGDIPEGYSVSREKKERFSLILESASTNQTSMYLCASSLSRFGRRNTEAFFGQGTRLTVV.